The source of this TCR beta chain is a study of early T cells in non-severe SARS-CoV-2 infection. Overall study: With bulk RNA from unsorted whole blood as input, sequencing yielded unpaired chains. Regarding the study as a whole: Using VDJdb, the matching emphasized anti-spike CD8 responses while missing private and CD4 specificities.

The CDR3 sequence is 12 residues long. Deletions cut 5 bases from V and 4 bases from J, with 11 bases between. Germline CDR1 and CDR2: SQVTM and ANQGSEA. Remarks on this clonotype: Its antigen is not known.

Separate cDNA molecules each had unique molecular identifiers attached to them. TCRdb independently ran MiXCR on the 5' RACE reads; one entry per CDR3 protein. Of about 52,000 distinct CDR3 sequences in the sample, approximately 6% were seen once. Sequencing was done on a sample of whole blood. The sequence was collected from an adult who was a healthcare worker with PCR-confirmed SARS-CoV-2 infection or an uninfected control (not recorded which). V is TRBV29-1 and J is TRBJ1-2, with unresolved D. The CDR3 bases are TGCAGCGTTCGACATGGACGCTATGGCTACACCTTC. This gives the protein CSVRHGRYGYTF.